This is a list of T cell receptor beta chains from one sample in a study of blood T cell repertoires in COVID-19. The table came from immunoSEQ multiplex PCR; TCRdb's copy has only in-frame clones and leaves some out. The sample has about 200,000 clones, about nine tenths seen once. Specimen: peripheral blood. The receptor set was obtained from a man aged 30 to 39 who had recovered from COVID-19. The CDR3 runs from the conserved cysteine through the conserved F or W. A D gene is named only where the DNA matches it firmly. The size entry is marked missing in some rows and otherwise reads once, few, many or a size class.

TRBV5-1	NA	NA	TRBJ1-5	CASSWLGGNQPQHF	TGCGCCAGCAGCTGGTTAGGAGGCAATCAGCCCCAGCATTTT
TRBV30	NA	TRBD1	TRBJ1-3	CAWRGQGSGNTIYF	TGTGCCTGGAGGGGACAGGGCTCTGGAAACACCATATATTTT
TRBV6-4	NA	NA	TRBJ2-3	CASSSVGVSTDTQYF	TGTGCCAGCAGCTCGGTCGGGGTTAGCACAGATACGCAGTATTTT
TRBV5-1	NA	TRBD2	TRBJ2-3	CASTGGALTDTQYF	TGCGCCAGCACCGGGGGGGCCCTCACAGATACGCAGTATTTT
TRBV12-5	NA	TRBD1	TRBJ2-5	CASGLVGQGGGGTQYF	TGTGCTAGTGGTTTGGTAGGACAGGGTGGCGGCGGGACCCAGTACTTC
TRBV4-2	NA	NA	TRBJ2-3	CASSPSEHQGTDTQYF	TGTGCCAGCAGCCCCTCCGAACATCAGGGCACAGATACGCAGTATTTT
TRBV12-3/TRBV12-4	NA	NA	TRBJ2-1	CASSLLNLRKFF	TGTGCCAGCAGTTTGTTGAACCTACGAAAGTTCTTC
TRBV27	NA	NA	TRBJ1-4	CASSWGGYEKLFF	TGTGCCAGCAGTTGGGGGGGGTATGAAAAACTGTTTTTT
TRBV6-2/TRBV6-3	NA	TRBD2	TRBJ2-1	CASSYPPALAGGINEQFF	TGTGCCAGCAGTTACCCCCCCGCCCTAGCGGGGGGAATAAATGAGCAGTTCTTC
TRBV30	NA	NA	TRBJ1-1	CAWSLSGEDTEAFF	TGTGCCTGGAGTCTCTCGGGGGAGGACACTGAAGCTTTCTTT
TRBV7-9	many	NA	TRBJ1-4	CASSSKQGHGKTNEKLFF	TGTGCCAGCAGCTCCAAACAGGGCCATGGGAAAACTAATGAAAAACTGTTTTTT
TRBV6-1	once	NA	TRBJ2-7	CASSDSGKSSYEQYF	TGTGCCAGCAGTGATAGCGGAAAGAGCTCCTACGAGCAGTACTTC
TRBV6-5	NA	NA	TRBJ2-1	CASSYSWGDYNEQFF	TGTGCCAGCAGTTATTCGTGGGGGGACTACAATGAGCAGTTCTTC
TRBV6-5	NA	TRBD1	TRBJ1-2	CASSPRTGLGYGYTF	TGTGCCAGCAGTCCCCGGACAGGGCTGGGCTATGGCTACACCTTC
TRBV11-2	NA	NA	TRBJ1-1	CASSFSPNTEAFF	TGTGCCAGCAGCTTTAGTCCGAACACTGAAGCTTTCTTT
TRBV7-2	NA	NA	TRBJ2-5	CASSLARGVEETQYF	TGTGCCAGCAGCTTAGCCAGGGGGGTAGAAGAGACCCAGTACTTC
TRBV2	once	NA	TRBJ1-5	CAIDLGVGQPQHF	TGTGCCATCGACCTCGGGGTGGGACAGCCCCAGCATTTT
TRBV7-2	NA	NA	TRBJ1-3	CASSFQGQIGNTIYF	TGTGCCAGCAGCTTCCAAGGACAGATCGGAAACACCATATATTTT
TRBV18	NA	NA	TRBJ2-5	CASSPSRETQYF	TGTGCCAGCTCACCGTCCCGGGAGACCCAGTACTTC
TRBV27	few	NA	TRBJ2-1	CASSLTPPGHYNEQFF	TGTGCCAGCAGTCTGACTCCGCCGGGACACTACAATGAGCAGTTCTTC
TRBV19	NA	TRBD1	TRBJ2-7	CASSAGGTGGSYEQYF	TGTGCCAGTAGTGCCGGTGGGACAGGGGGCTCCTACGAGCAGTACTTC
TRBV7-2	NA	NA	TRBJ1-1	CASSLTRGYTEAFF	TGTGCCAGCAGCTTAACCAGGGGCTACACTGAAGCTTTCTTT
TRBV20-1	NA	NA	TRBJ2-1	CSARDGQSQFF	TGCAGTGCTAGAGATGGACAGTCGCAGTTCTTC
TRBV5-1	NA	TRBD1	TRBJ1-2	CASRTGSGQAGGYTF	TGCGCCAGCAGAACCGGGAGTGGACAGGCTGGGGGCTACACCTTC
TRBV9	few	NA	TRBJ1-2	CASSVATAGEGNYGYTF	TGTGCCAGCAGCGTAGCTACGGCAGGGGAGGGGAACTATGGCTACACCTTC
TRBV10-2	NA	NA	TRBJ1-4	CASSLTGIGEKLFF	TGCGCCAGCAGTCTGACAGGAATCGGGGAAAAACTGTTTTTT
TRBV4-2	NA	NA	TRBJ2-3	CASTRIGDSDTQYF	TGTGCCAGTACCCGTATTGGGGACTCAGATACGCAGTATTTT
TRBV5-8	NA	NA	TRBJ2-7	CASRRRGLYEQYF	TGTGCCAGCAGAAGGAGGGGCCTTTACGAGCAGTACTTC
TRBV2	NA	TRBD2	TRBJ2-7	CASSYWPNSGGLSYEQYF	TGTGCCAGCAGTTACTGGCCAAATAGCGGGGGCCTCTCCTACGAGCAGTACTTC
TRBV4-3	NA	TRBD1	TRBJ2-7	CASSIRGQGDEQYF	TGCGCCAGCAGCATTAGGGGGCAGGGTGACGAGCAGTACTTC
TRBV7-9	NA	NA	TRBJ1-1	CASSTDLANTEAFF	TGTGCCAGCAGCACAGATTTGGCGAACACTGAAGCTTTCTTT
TRBV10-3	NA	TRBD1	TRBJ2-2	CAISVISGQGNTGELFF	TGTGCCATCAGTGTAATCTCGGGACAGGGAAACACCGGGGAGCTGTTTTTT
TRBV5-5	NA	NA	TRBJ1-2	CASSLQTGGYTF	TGTGCCAGCAGCTTGCAGACAGGCGGCTACACCTTC